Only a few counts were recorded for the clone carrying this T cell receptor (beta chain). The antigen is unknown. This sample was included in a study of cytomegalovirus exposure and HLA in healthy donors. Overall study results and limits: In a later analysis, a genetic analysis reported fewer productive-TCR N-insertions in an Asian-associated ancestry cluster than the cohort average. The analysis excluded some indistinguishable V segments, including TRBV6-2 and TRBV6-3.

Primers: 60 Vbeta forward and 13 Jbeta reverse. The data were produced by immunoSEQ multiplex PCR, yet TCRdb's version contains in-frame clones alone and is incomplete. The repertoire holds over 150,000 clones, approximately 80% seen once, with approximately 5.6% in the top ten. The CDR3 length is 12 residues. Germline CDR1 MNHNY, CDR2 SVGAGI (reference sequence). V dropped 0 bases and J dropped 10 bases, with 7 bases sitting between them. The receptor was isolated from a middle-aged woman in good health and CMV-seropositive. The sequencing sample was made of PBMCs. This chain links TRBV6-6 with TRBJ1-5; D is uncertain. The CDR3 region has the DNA TGTGCCAGCAGTTACTCTGAGGGTCCCCAGCATTTT. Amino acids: CASSYSEGPQHF.